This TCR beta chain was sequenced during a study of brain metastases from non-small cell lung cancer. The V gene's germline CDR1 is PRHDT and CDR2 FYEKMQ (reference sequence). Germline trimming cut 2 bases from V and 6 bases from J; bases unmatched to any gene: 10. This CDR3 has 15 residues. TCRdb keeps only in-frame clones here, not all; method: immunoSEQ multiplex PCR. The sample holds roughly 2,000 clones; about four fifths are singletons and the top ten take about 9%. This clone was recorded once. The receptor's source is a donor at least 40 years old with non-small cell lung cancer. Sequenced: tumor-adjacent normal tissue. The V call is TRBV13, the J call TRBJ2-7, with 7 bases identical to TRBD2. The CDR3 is CASSLRDYQSPEQYF. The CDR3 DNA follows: TGTGCCAGCAGCTTAAGGGACTACCAGTCTCCCGAGCAGTACTTC.